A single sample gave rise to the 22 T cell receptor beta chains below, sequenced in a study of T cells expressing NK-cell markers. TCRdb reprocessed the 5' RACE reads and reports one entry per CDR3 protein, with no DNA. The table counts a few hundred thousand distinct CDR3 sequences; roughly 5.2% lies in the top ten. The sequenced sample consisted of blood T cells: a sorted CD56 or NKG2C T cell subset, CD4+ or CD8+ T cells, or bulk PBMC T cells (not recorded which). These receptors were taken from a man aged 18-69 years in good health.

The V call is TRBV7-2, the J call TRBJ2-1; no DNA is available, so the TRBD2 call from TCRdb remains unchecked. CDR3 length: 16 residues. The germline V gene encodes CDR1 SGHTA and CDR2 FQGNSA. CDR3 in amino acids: CASSLGGAGGHNEQFF. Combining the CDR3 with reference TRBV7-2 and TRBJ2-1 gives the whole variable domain GAGVSQSPSNKVTEKGKDVELRCDPISGHTALYWYRQSLGQGLEFLIYFQGNSAPDKSGLPSDRFSAERTGGSVSTLTIQRTQQEDSAVYLCASSLGGAGGHNEQFFGPGTRLTVL.

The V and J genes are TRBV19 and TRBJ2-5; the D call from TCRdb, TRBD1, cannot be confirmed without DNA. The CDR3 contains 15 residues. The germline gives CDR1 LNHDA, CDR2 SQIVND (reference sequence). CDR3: CASSKRGHYQETQYF. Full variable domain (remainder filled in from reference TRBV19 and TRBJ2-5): DGGITQSPKYLFRKEGQNVTLSCEQNLNHDAMYWYRQDPGQGLRLIYYSQIVNDFQKGDIAEGYSVSREKKESFPLTVTSAQKNPTAFYLCASSKRGHYQETQYFGPGTRLLVL.

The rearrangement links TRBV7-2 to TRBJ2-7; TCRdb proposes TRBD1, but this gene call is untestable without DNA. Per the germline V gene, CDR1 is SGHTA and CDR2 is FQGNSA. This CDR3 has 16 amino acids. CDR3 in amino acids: CASSPPPGDLSYEQYF.

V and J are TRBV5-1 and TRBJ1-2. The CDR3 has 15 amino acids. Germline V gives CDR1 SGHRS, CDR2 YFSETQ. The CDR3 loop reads CASSLSNREGYGYTF.

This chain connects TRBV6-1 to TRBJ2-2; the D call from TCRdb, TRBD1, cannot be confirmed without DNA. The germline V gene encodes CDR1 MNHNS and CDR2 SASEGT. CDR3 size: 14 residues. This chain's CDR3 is CASTRDGNTGELFF.

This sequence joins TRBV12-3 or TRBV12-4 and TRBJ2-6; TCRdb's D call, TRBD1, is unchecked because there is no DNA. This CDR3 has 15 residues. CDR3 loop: CASRGGAPGANVLTF.

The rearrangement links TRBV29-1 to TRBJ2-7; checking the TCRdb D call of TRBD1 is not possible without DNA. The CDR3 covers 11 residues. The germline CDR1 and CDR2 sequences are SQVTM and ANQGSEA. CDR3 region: CSVVWSGEQYF.

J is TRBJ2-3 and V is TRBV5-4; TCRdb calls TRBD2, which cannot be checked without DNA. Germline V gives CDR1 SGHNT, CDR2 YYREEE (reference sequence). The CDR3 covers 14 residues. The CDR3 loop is CASSTGGPADTQYF. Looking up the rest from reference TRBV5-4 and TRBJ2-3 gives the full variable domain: ETGVTQSPTHLIKTRGQQVTLRCSSQSGHNTVSWYQQALGQGPQFIFQYYREEENGRGNFPPRFSGLQFPNYSSELNVNALELDDSALYLCASSTGGPADTQYFGPGTRLTVL.

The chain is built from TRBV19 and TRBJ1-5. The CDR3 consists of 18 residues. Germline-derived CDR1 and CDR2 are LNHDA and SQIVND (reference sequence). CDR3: CASTKMGTARGGNQPQHF.

The CDR3 region is CATSRMNRGQETQYF. The V gene is TRBV15, the J gene TRBJ2-5; TCRdb indicates TRBD1, and absent DNA this call remains unverified. The germline V gene has CDR1 LNHNV and CDR2 YYDKDF (reference sequence). This CDR3 has 15 amino acids.

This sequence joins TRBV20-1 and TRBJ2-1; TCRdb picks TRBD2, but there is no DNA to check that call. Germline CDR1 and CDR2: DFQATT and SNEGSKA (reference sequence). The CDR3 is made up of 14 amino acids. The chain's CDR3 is CSEEGGSSYNEQFF.

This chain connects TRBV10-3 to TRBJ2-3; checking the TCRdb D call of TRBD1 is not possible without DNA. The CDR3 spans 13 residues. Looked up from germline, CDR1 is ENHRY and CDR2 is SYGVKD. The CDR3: CAITGTVTDTQYF.

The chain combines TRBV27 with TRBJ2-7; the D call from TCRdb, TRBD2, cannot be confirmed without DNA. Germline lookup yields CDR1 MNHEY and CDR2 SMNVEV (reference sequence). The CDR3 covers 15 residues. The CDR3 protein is CASRAGLAVSYEQYF.

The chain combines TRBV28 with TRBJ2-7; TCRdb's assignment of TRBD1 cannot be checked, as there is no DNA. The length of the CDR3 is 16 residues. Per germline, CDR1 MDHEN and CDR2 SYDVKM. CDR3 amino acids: CASSSAGLARAYEQYF.

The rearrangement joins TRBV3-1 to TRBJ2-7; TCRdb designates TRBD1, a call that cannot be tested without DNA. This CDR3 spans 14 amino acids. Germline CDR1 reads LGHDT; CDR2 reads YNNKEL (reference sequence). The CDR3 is CASSPTTGSGEQYF.

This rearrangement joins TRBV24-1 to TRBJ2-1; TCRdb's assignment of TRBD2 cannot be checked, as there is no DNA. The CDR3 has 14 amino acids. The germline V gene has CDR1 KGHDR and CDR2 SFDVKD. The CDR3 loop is CATSEGQLAREQFF.

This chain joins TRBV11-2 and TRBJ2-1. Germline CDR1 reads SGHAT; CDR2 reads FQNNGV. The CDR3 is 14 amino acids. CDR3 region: CASSSRNVNNEQFF.

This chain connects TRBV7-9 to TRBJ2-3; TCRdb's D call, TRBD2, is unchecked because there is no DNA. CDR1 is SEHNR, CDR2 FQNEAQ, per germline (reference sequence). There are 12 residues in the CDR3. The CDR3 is CASSSGLNTQYF.

The CDR3 here is CASGLTGRLQETQYF. The V gene is TRBV5-1, the J gene TRBJ2-5; TCRdb designates TRBD1, a call that cannot be tested without DNA. CDR1 SGHRS and CDR2 YFSETQ come from the germline V gene. There are 15 residues in the CDR3.

The CDR3 loop is CASSGGTREKLFF. The rearrangement uses TRBV18 and TRBJ1-4; TCRdb reports TRBD1, a call that lacks DNA to check it against. Germline V CDR1 and CDR2: KGHSH, LQKENI. The CDR3 has 13 amino acids. The full variable domain, rest sourced from reference TRBV18 and TRBJ1-4, is NAGVMQNPRHLVRRRGQEARLRCSPMKGHSHVYWYRQLPEEGLKFMVYLQKENIIDESGMPKERFSAEFPKEGPSILRIQQVVRGDSAAYFCASSGGTREKLFFGSGTQLSVL.

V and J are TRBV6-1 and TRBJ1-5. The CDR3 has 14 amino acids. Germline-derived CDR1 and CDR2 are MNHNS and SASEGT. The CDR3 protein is CASSERHHRQPQHF.

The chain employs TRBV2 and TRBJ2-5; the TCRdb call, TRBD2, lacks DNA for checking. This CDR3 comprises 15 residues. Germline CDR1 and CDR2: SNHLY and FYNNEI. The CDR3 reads CASSVARSHQETQYF.